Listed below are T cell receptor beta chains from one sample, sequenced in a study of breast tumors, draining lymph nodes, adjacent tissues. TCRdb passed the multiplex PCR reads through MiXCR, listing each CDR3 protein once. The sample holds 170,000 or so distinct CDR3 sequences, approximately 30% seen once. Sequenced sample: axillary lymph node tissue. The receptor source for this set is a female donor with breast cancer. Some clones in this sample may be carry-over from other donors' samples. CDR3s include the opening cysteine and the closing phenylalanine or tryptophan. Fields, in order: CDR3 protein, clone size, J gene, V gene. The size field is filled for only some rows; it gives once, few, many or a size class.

cdr3_aa: CASSLSLDSHEQYF
clone_size: many
j_call: TRBJ2-7
v_call: TRBV7-8

cdr3_aa: CSAPDRITSTDTQYF
clone_size: many
j_call: TRBJ2-3
v_call: TRBV20-1

cdr3_aa: CASSLSGGIAYEQYF
clone_size: -
j_call: TRBJ2-7
v_call: TRBV7-3

cdr3_aa: CASSWGYTQYF
clone_size: -
j_call: TRBJ2-3
v_call: TRBV6-5

cdr3_aa: CASSFGGGMSKVTDTQYF
clone_size: -
j_call: TRBJ2-3
v_call: TRBV12-1

cdr3_aa: CAAGGGTYEQYF
clone_size: few
j_call: TRBJ2-7
v_call: TRBV19

cdr3_aa: CASTLRGHLDTQYF
clone_size: -
j_call: TRBJ2-3
v_call: TRBV2

cdr3_aa: CASSTTGYSNQPQHF
clone_size: -
j_call: TRBJ1-5
v_call: TRBV7-2

cdr3_aa: CASSQGAPTGGNSYGYTF
clone_size: few
j_call: TRBJ1-2
v_call: TRBV4-1

cdr3_aa: CATSDWSEKETQYF
clone_size: many
j_call: TRBJ2-5
v_call: TRBV24-1

cdr3_aa: CASSLDLAGVDTQYF
clone_size: -
j_call: TRBJ2-3
v_call: TRBV7-6

cdr3_aa: CASSPLPLPTGTNTEALF
clone_size: -
j_call: TRBJ1-1
v_call: TRBV11-3

cdr3_aa: CASSRVGDNSPLHF
clone_size: few
j_call: TRBJ1-6
v_call: TRBV19

cdr3_aa: CSVEVAGGPTEQFF
clone_size: -
j_call: TRBJ2-1
v_call: TRBV29-1

cdr3_aa: CASTNLGQPQHF
clone_size: many
j_call: TRBJ1-5
v_call: TRBV19

cdr3_aa: CSALARDSRNSPLHF
clone_size: many
j_call: TRBJ1-6
v_call: TRBV20-1

cdr3_aa: CASSSWTAWGAGANVLTF
clone_size: many
j_call: TRBJ2-6
v_call: TRBV7-2

cdr3_aa: CAKVGGGQYTDTQYF
clone_size: -
j_call: TRBJ2-3
v_call: TRBV15

cdr3_aa: CASSLTGNLEQYF
clone_size: -
j_call: TRBJ2-7
v_call: TRBV7-9

cdr3_aa: CASSLSDKMNTEAFF
clone_size: few
j_call: TRBJ1-1
v_call: TRBV7-3

cdr3_aa: CASSLEDPNTGELFF
clone_size: many
j_call: TRBJ2-2
v_call: TRBV7-9

cdr3_aa: CASSFSRPGGSNNEQFF
clone_size: -
j_call: TRBJ2-1
v_call: TRBV7-9

cdr3_aa: CASSQGVAGTQETQCF
clone_size: -
j_call: TRBJ2-5
v_call: TRBV4-2

cdr3_aa: CASSLSEKTGYFGNTIYF
clone_size: many
j_call: TRBJ1-3
v_call: TRBV11-3

cdr3_aa: CASSLRRGHETQYF
clone_size: few
j_call: TRBJ2-5
v_call: TRBV27

cdr3_aa: CAHQLGQGWGEQYF
clone_size: many
j_call: TRBJ2-7
v_call: TRBV30

cdr3_aa: CASSEQGGYNSPLHF
clone_size: many
j_call: TRBJ1-6
v_call: TRBV2